The present entry profiles one T cell receptor beta chain with its context. The antigen is unknown. The record originates from a study of graft-versus-host responses after intestinal transplantation. Only in-frame clones appear in the TCRdb table, and some are missing; sequencing was by immunoSEQ multiplex PCR. In the table there are under 100,000 clones, 85% to 95% of which are singletons. The V and J ends lost 1 base and 0 bases respectively, with 16 bases between them. The germline CDR1 and CDR2 sequences are SGHVT and SQSDAQ. CDR3 length: 17 amino acids. The source of this sequence is a human donor who was the organ donor for an intestinal transplant. V is TRBV7-4 and J is TRBJ2-7; tentative D call: TRBD2 (6 bases). Sequencing was performed on unstimulated CD8+ T cells sorted from spleen or lymph node cells, taken before transplant. CDR3 in DNA: TGTGCCAGCAGCTTAGTAGCGGTGGGGCAGCGCTCCTACGAGCAGTACTTC. This sequence encodes CASSLVAVGQRSYEQYF.